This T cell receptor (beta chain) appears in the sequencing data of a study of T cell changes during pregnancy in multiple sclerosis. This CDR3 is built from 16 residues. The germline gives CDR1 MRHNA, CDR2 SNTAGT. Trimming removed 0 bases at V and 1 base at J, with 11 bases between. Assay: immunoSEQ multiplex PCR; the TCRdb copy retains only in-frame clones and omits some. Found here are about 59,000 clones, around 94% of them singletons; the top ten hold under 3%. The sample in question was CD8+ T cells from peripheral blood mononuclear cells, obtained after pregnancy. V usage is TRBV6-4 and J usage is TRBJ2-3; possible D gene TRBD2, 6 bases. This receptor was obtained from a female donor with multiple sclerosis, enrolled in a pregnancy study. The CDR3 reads CASSDSIASGTDTQYF. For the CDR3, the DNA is TGTGCCAGCAGTGACTCGATAGCTAGCGGCACAGATACGCAGTATTTT.